These T cell receptor beta chains were read from a single sample in a study of cytomegalovirus exposure and HLA in healthy donors. Assay: immunoSEQ multiplex PCR; the TCRdb copy retains only in-frame clones and omits some. The table has 150,000 to 200,000 clones, about 81% seen once. Sequencing was performed on PBMCs. The receptor set was obtained from a woman aged 25 to 39 in good health and CMV-seronegative. Both conserved end residues are part of each CDR3. A D gene is named only where the DNA matches it firmly. Where a row states a size, it is once, few, many or the class of an expanded clone; other rows omit it.

V gene	D gene	clone size	J gene	CDR3 DNA	CDR3 protein
TRBV5-1	-	-	TRBJ2-3	TGCGCCAGCAGCTTGGTGGCGGTAGCGGATACGCAGTATTTT	CASSLVAVADTQYF
TRBV7-2	-	-	TRBJ2-3	TGTGCCAGCAGCTTAGGTAGCAGCGATACGCAGTATTTT	CASSLGSSDTQYF
TRBV7-2	TRBD1	once	TRBJ1-1	TGTGCCAGCAGCCCAGGACAGGACAGACACACTGAAGCTTTCTTT	CASSPGQDRHTEAFF
TRBV4-2	TRBD2	-	TRBJ2-3	TGTGCCAGCAGCCAAGGGACTAGCGGGAGCACAGATACGCAGTATTTT	CASSQGTSGSTDTQYF
TRBV6-6	-	-	TRBJ1-4	TGTGCCAGCAGCATCGGTGAAAAACTGTTTTTT	CASSIGEKLFF
TRBV28	TRBD1	-	TRBJ2-7	TGTGCCAGCCTGGGACAGGGGGCGCGGGAGCAGTACTTC	CASLGQGAREQYF
TRBV19	-	-	TRBJ1-5	TGTGCCAGTAGTATAAGCATCAATAGCAATCAGCCCCAGCATTTT	CASSISINSNQPQHF
TRBV5-6	TRBD1	-	TRBJ1-5	TGTGCCAGCAGCTTGCAGGGGGCGCTGGCCCAGCATTTT	CASSLQGALAQHF
TRBV7-8	-	-	TRBJ2-6	TGTGCCAGCAGCTTAGAAGTTAGTTCGGCTGGGGCCAACGTCCTGACTTTC	CASSLEVSSAGANVLTF
TRBV20-1	-	-	TRBJ2-7	TGCAGTGCTAGGCCTAGCGAGTCGTTTTCCTTC	CSARPSESFSF
TRBV11-1	TRBD2	-	TRBJ2-7	TGTGCCAGCAGTTCCGGGACTAGGTCCTACGAGCAGTACTTC	CASSSGTRSYEQYF
TRBV10-3	-	once	TRBJ1-2	TGTGCCATCAGTGGTAACAGGGTTCAACACTACACCTTC	CAISGNRVQHYTF
TRBV4-1	-	-	TRBJ2-7	TGCGCCAGCAGCCAAGGGGCCGACACGAACTACGAGCAGTACTTC	CASSQGADTNYEQYF
TRBV19	-	-	TRBJ1-1	TGTGCCAGTAGTTTAACAGGGAATGGTAACACTGAAGCTTTCTTT	CASSLTGNGNTEAFF
TRBV27	-	-	TRBJ2-3	TGTGCCAGCAGTTTCGGCAGGACACTCACAGATACGCAGTATTTT	CASSFGRTLTDTQYF
TRBV6-5	TRBD1	-	TRBJ1-5	TGTGCCAGCAGATCGACCTGGACAGGGGATCAGCCCCAGCATTTT	CASRSTWTGDQPQHF
TRBV19	TRBD1	-	TRBJ2-5	TGTGCCAGTAGTATCGGACAGGAGTACCAAGAGACCCAGTACTTC	CASSIGQEYQETQYF
TRBV2	-	-	TRBJ2-7	TGTGCCAGCAGTGATTTTAACTACGAGCAGTACTTC	CASSDFNYEQYF
TRBV29-1	TRBD1	-	TRBJ2-7	TGCAGCGTTGAACAGGGGGAATCCTACGAGCAGTACTTC	CSVEQGESYEQYF
TRBV7-2	-	once	TRBJ1-1	TGTGCCAGCAGCCTCCTCAGCGACGGGACTGAAGCTTTCTTT	CASSLLSDGTEAFF
TRBV28	-	-	TRBJ2-7	TGTGCCAGCAGTTTATCTACGGGGTGGGACTACGAGCAGTACTTC	CASSLSTGWDYEQYF
TRBV4-3	TRBD2	-	TRBJ2-7	TGCGCCAGCAGCGGGGGGGAAAGAGGCGAGCAGTACTTC	CASSGGERGEQYF
TRBV6-5	-	-	TRBJ2-1	TGTGCCAGCAGCCCACGGGGTACGATATGGAATGAGCAGTTCTTC	CASSPRGTIWNEQFF
TRBV18	TRBD1	-	TRBJ1-1	TGTGCCAGCTCACCTTCCCCGGTTGGACAGGGGGTCACTGAAGCTTTCTTT	CASSPSPVGQGVTEAFF
TRBV25-1	TRBD2	once	TRBJ2-7	TGTGCCAGCAGTGATCCTAGCGGCGCGGTGGACGAGCAGTACTTC	CASSDPSGAVDEQYF
TRBV9	TRBD1	-	TRBJ1-3	TGTGCCAGCAGCGTAGGGGCACAGGGGGCTCGGTTTGACACCATATATTTT	CASSVGAQGARFDTIYF
TRBV7-2	-	-	TRBJ1-5	TGTGCCAGCAGCTTAGAAGGGGGCAATCAGCCCCAGCATTTT	CASSLEGGNQPQHF
TRBV19	-	-	TRBJ2-7	TGTGCCAGTAGCCCTCGGGGTCGATCTTACGAGCAGTACTTC	CASSPRGRSYEQYF
TRBV5-7	TRBD1	-	TRBJ1-4	TGTGCCAGCAGCGAGAGGGACAGCCCAAATGAAAAACTGTTTTTT	CASSERDSPNEKLFF
TRBV5-8	TRBD2	-	TRBJ2-2	TGTGCCAGCAGCATTGGACTAGCGGGAGGGGACACCGGGGAGCTGTTTTTT	CASSIGLAGGDTGELFF
TRBV27	-	-	TRBJ1-6	TGTGCCAGCAGTTTCTCAGGGTCTTCTAATTCACCCCTCCACTTT	CASSFSGSSNSPLHF
TRBV10-3	TRBD2	once	TRBJ2-1	TGTGCCATCAGTCGCGGGAGCGACAATGAGCAGTTCTTC	CAISRGSDNEQFF
TRBV11-2	TRBD2	-	TRBJ2-3	TGTGCCAGCAGCTACAGGACTAGCGGGACAAGCACAGATACGCAGTATTTT	CASSYRTSGTSTDTQYF
TRBV20-1	-	-	TRBJ2-1	TGCAGTCCCCCAAATGAGCAGTTCTTC	CSPPNEQFF
TRBV5-6	-	-	TRBJ1-3	TGTGCCAGCAGCACCCCGAACAGGGTATTGGATGGAAACACCATATATTTT	CASSTPNRVLDGNTIYF
TRBV5-4	TRBD1	-	TRBJ1-6	TGTGCCAGCAGCCCTGGACAGGACAGATACTTTTCACCCCTCCACTTT	CASSPGQDRYFSPLHF
TRBV4-3	-	few	TRBJ1-1	TGCGCCAGCAGCCCAGGGCGCGGGGGCTGGGGAGCTTTCTTT	CASSPGRGGWGAFF
TRBV4-1	-	-	TRBJ2-7	TGCGCCAGCAGCCAAGTTCCTAGCCGAAGCTACGAGCAGTACTTC	CASSQVPSRSYEQYF
TRBV5-4	-	-	TRBJ2-3	TGTGCCAGCAGCTTCCAGGCTACAGATACGCAGTATTTT	CASSFQATDTQYF
TRBV2	-	-	TRBJ1-1	TGTGCCAGCAATCCTATAGGTGGCGGGGGTACTGAAGCTTTCTTT	CASNPIGGGGTEAFF
TRBV6-1	TRBD1	-	TRBJ2-2	TGTGCCGGTCGCCGACAGGGGGATAACACCGGGGAGCTGTTTTTT	CAGRRQGDNTGELFF
TRBV19	TRBD2	-	TRBJ2-5	TGTGCCAGTAGTTCCCAGGGACTACAAGAGACCCAGTACTTC	CASSSQGLQETQYF
TRBV7-9	TRBD1	-	TRBJ2-7	TGTGCCAGCAGCTTACAGGGGGATGGGAACGAGCAGTACTTC	CASSLQGDGNEQYF